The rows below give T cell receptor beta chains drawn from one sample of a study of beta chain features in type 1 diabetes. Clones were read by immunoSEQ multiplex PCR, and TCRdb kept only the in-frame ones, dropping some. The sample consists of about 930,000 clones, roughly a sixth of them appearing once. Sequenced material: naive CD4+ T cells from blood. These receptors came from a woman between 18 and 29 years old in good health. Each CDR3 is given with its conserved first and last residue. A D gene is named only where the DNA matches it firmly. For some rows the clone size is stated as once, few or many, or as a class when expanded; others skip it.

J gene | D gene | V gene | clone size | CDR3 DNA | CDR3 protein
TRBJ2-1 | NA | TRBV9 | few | TGTGCCAGCAGCGTAGTTCTAGTACAGTTCTTC | CASSVVLVQFF
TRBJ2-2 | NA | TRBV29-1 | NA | TGCAGCGTCAACCGGGGGGCTCTTGACGGGGAGCTGTTTTTT | CSVNRGALDGELFF
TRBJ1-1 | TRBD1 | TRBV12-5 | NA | TGTGCTAGCGGGGGGGACAGAGGTGCTTTCTTT | CASGGDRGAFF
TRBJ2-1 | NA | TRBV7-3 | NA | TGTGCCAGCAGCTTAAGTGGGAATGGCGATGAGCAGTTCTTC | CASSLSGNGDEQFF
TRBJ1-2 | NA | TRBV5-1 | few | TGCGCCAGCAGCTTGGCTAAAGAGGGTAACTATGGCTACACCTTC | CASSLAKEGNYGYTF
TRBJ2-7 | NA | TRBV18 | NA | TGTGCCAGCTCGCCGGGGACAACCTACGAGCAGTACTTC | CASSPGTTYEQYF
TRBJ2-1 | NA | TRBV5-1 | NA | TGCGCCAGCAGCTTGTGGGCGGAACGGCGTGAGCAGTTCTTC | CASSLWAERREQFF
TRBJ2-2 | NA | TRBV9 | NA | TGTGCCAGCAGCGTAGAAGGGATAAACACCGGGGAGCTGTTTTTT | CASSVEGINTGELFF
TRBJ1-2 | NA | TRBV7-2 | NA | TGTGCCAGCAGCTTAGGCCGCGCCGGGGCCTATGGCTACACCTTC | CASSLGRAGAYGYTF
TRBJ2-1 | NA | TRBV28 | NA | TGTGCCAGCAGTTCCCCCCTTAAAGCTCCATACAATGAGCAGTTCTTC | CASSSPLKAPYNEQFF
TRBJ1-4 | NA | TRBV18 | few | TGTGCCAGCTCAGTCTCCCCAACTAATGAAAAACTGTTTTTT | CASSVSPTNEKLFF
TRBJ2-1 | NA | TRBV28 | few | TGTGCCAGCAGCCCTCCTGGGGGTATTGAGCAGTTCTTC | CASSPPGGIEQFF
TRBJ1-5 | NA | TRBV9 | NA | TGTGCCAGCAGCGTAGGAGGGGGTATGGGTCAGCCCCAGCATTTT | CASSVGGGMGQPQHF
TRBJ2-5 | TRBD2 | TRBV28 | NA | TGTGCCAGCAGATTACAGGGCCAGCGGGAGGGCCAGTACTTC | CASRLQGQREGQYF
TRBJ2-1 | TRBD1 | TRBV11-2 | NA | TGTGCCAGCAGCTTAGGGGGACAGGGGGCTTTTGAGCAGTTCTTC | CASSLGGQGAFEQFF
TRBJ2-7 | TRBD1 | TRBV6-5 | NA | TGTGCCAGCAGTGCCGGGACAGCCTACGAGCAGTACTTC | CASSAGTAYEQYF
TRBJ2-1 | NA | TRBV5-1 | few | TGCGCCAGCAGCCCCTTTCTGGTAGGTGACAATGAGCAGTTCTTC | CASSPFLVGDNEQFF
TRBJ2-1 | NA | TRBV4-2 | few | TGTGCCAGCAGCCAAGATAGGGGGTATTGGGATGAGCAGTTCTTC | CASSQDRGYWDEQFF
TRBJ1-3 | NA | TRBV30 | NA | TGTGCCTGGAGTGTCTATCACCCACACAGGGATGGAAACACCATATATTTT | CAWSVYHPHRDGNTIYF
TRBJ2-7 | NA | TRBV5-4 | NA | TGTGCCAGCAGCTTGCCCCAGGGTATCGAGCAGTACTTC | CASSLPQGIEQYF
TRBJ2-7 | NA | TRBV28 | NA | TGTGCCAGCAGTTCTGTCACCTACGAGCAGTACTTC | CASSSVTYEQYF
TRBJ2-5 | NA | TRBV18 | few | TGTGCCAGCTCACCGGGGCAGAAAGAGACCCAGTACTTC | CASSPGQKETQYF
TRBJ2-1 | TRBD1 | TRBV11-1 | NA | TGTGCCAGCAGCTTGGGGGACAGATCGGCCGGCAATGAGCAGTTCTTC | CASSLGDRSAGNEQFF
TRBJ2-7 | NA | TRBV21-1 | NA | TGTGCCAGCAGCACGGGACAGGGCGTCCACGAGCAGTACTTC | CASSTGQGVHEQYF
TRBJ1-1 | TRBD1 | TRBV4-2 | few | TGTGCCAGCAGCCAAAGGAGGGGAGGGGGCGTCGGGAACACTGAAGCTTTCTTT | CASSQRRGGGVGNTEAFF
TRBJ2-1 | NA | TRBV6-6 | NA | TGTGCCAGCAGCCATAGAGACCCTTGGGCTGCGGATGAGCAGTTCTTC | CASSHRDPWAADEQFF
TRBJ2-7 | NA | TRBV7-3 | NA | TGTGCCAGCAGCTTAACCCCGTGGGGGGACGAGCAGTACTTC | CASSLTPWGDEQYF
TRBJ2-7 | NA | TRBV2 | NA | TGTGCCAGCAGTGGAAAGGCAGGGGTATACGAGCAGTACTTC | CASSGKAGVYEQYF
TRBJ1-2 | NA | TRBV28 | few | TGTGCCAGCAGTTTGTTACAATTTCCTGGCTACACCTTC | CASSLLQFPGYTF
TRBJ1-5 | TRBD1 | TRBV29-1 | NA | TGCAGCGTCGCCACAGGGGACAATCAGCCCCAGCATTTT | CSVATGDNQPQHF
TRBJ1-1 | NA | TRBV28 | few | TGTGCCAGCAGTCCATCCCTTGGGCTAAGGGGGAACACTGAAGCTTTCTTT | CASSPSLGLRGNTEAFF
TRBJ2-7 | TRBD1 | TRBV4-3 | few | TGCGCCAGCAGCCAAAATGGTCAGGGGGTCTACGAGCAGTACTTC | CASSQNGQGVYEQYF
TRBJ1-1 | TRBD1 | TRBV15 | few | TGTGCCACCAGCAGGGGACAGGGTCTGAACACTGAAGCTTTCTTT | CATSRGQGLNTEAFF
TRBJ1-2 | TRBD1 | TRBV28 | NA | TGTGCCAGCAGTTTACGACAGGGTGCAGGCTACACCTTC | CASSLRQGAGYTF
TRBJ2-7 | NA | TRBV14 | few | TGTGCCAGCAGCAAAGTTCTGAGGACAGCGATATACTTC | CASSKVLRTAIYF
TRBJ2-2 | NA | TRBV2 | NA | TGTGCCAGCACCCTATTGTCCGCGAACACCGGGGAGCTGTTTTTT | CASTLLSANTGELFF
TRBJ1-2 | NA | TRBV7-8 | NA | TGTGCCAGCAGCTCCGGGACGGGCCCGCGCACCTTC | CASSSGTGPRTF
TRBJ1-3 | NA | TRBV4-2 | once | TGTGCCAGCAGCCAAGCTGGAGGGGGTCGGGGGGCGCCCCCTGGAAACACCATATATTTT | CASSQAGGGRGAPPGNTIYF
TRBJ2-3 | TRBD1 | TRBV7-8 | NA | TGTGCCAGCAGCTTAGTACAGGGGATGGGGACAGATACGCAGTATTTT | CASSLVQGMGTDTQYF
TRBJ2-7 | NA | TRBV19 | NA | TGTGCCAGTAGTACTAAAGGGACGAAATACGAGCAGTACTTC | CASSTKGTKYEQYF